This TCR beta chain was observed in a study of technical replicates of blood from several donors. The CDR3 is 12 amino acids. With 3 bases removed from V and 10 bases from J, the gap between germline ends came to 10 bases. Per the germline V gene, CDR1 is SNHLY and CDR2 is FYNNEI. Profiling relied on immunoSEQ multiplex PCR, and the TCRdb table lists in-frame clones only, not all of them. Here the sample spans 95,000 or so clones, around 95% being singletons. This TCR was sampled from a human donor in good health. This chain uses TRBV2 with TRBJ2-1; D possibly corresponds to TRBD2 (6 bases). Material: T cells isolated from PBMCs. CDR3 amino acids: CASSEASVEQFF. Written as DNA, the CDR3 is TGTGCCAGCAGTGAGGCTAGCGTCGAGCAGTTCTTC.